This record looks at one T cell receptor (beta chain) sequence and its context. All enrollees were roughly 18 to 89 years old and from 25 or so US areas. Recovered participants had two consecutive negative NP/OP PCR tests, healthcare professional clearance, or symptom resolution. Libraries were prepared by immunoSEQ multiplex PCR; TCRdb keeps only in-frame clonotypes and omits some of them. The sample has 200,000 to 250,000 clones, about 85% seen once. The sample comes from a study of blood T cell repertoires in COVID-19. Across the study: COVID-19 samples, acute and convalescent, were from the United States, Italy and Spain.

There are 14 residues in the CDR3. The V gene lost 4 bases and the J gene lost 1 base, with 10 bases spanning the gap. Germline CDR1 SGHDN, CDR2 FVKESK. The chain couples TRBV14 to TRBJ1-1; D gene unclear. The sample consisted of PBMCs or T cells enriched from blood (not recorded which). This TCR came from a man aged 30 to 45 who had recovered from COVID-19. The CDR3 reads CASSLQQKNTEAFF. CDR3 nucleotide sequence: TGTGCCAGCAGCCTCCAACAGAAGAACACTGAAGCTTTCTTT. The variable domain in full, with the rest retrieved from reference TRBV14 and TRBJ1-1, is EAGVTQFPSHSVIEKGQTVTLRCDPISGHDNLYWYRRVMGKEIKFLLHFVKESKQDESGMPNNRFLAERTGGTYSTLKVQPAELEDSGVYFCASSLQQKNTEAFFGQGTRLTVV.